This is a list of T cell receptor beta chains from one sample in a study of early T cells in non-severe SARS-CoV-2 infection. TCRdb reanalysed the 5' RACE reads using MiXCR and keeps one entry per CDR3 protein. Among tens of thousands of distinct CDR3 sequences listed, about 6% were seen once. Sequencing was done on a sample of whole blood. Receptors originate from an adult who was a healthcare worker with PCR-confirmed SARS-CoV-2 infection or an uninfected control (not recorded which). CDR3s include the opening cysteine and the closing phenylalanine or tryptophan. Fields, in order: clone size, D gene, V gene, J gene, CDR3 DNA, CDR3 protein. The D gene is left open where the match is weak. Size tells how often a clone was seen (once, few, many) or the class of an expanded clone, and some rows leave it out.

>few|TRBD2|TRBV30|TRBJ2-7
TGTGCCTGGAGTGTCCCGACTAGCCTCTACGAGCAGTACTTC
CAWSVPTSLYEQYF
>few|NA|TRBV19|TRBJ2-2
TGTGCCAGCAGCCCAGTTTCCGGGGAGCTGTTTTTT
CASSPVSGELFF
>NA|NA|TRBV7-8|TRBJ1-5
TGTGCCAGCAGCTTAGTAATAAATCAGCCCCAGCATTTT
CASSLVINQPQHF
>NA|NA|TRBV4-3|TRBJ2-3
TGCGCCAGCAGCCACGGGGGCGGCGGACACACAGATACGCAGTATTTT
CASSHGGGGHTDTQYF
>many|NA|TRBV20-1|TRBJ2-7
TGCAGTGCCATTAAGGGTTCCCACGAGCAGTACTTC
CSAIKGSHEQYF
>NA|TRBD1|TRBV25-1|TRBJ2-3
TGTGCCAGCAGTGGGGGGGACAGGGTTATTTTCACAGATACGCAGTATTTT
CASSGGDRVIFTDTQYF
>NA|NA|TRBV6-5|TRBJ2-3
TGTGCCAGCAGCCTCAATGAAGGGACAGATACGCAGTATTTT
CASSLNEGTDTQYF
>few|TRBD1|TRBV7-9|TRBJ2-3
TGTGCCAGCAGCTTGGATACAGGGGCTAGCACAGATACGCAGTATTTT
CASSLDTGASTDTQYF
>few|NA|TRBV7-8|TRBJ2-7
TGTGCCAGCAGCCTATCATCGAATCAGGGAAACGAGCAGTACTTC
CASSLSSNQGNEQYF
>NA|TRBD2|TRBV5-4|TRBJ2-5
TGTGCCAGCAGCCCTCCTCCCCTATCTAGCGGATTAGTACAGACCCAGTACTTC
CASSPPPLSSGLVQTQYF
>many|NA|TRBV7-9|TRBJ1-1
TGTGCCAGCAGCCCTACTTTAGTCGCTGAAGCTTTCTTT
CASSPTLVAEAFF
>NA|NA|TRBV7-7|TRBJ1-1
TGTGCCAGCAGCTCGGACAGACCGAACACTGAAGCTTTCTTT
CASSSDRPNTEAFF
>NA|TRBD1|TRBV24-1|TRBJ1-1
TGTGCCACATCGGCGGGACAGGGGGCAACTGAAGCTTTCTTT
CATSAGQGATEAFF